The 21 T cell receptor beta chains in this list originate from one sample, sequenced in a study of spatial heterogeneity in lung cancer. The sample's time point: sample taken at primary tumor resection. The authors sequenced whole RNA from tumor, nontumor lung or frozen PBMC without sorting. TCRdb redid the calling of the 5' RACE reads with MiXCR, one entry per CDR3 protein. The data contain some 64,000 distinct CDR3 sequences, 8.4% of them singletons. This material consisted of PBMCs, taken at surgery. The receptor source for this set is a female donor with early-stage non-small cell lung cancer.

The chain recombines TRBV12-3 or TRBV12-4 with TRBJ1-2; 10 bases are a match to TRBD1. J lost 8 bases, V lost 3 bases, and 6 bases had no gene match. CDR3 size: 14 residues. CDR3 loop: CASSFLTGGLGYTF. CDR3 bases: TGTGCCAGCAGTTTTCTGACAGGGGGCTTGGGCTACACCTTC.

The rearrangement uses TRBV7-6 and TRBJ2-1; D not certain. V was cut by 4 bases and J by 7 bases, with 14 bases left in between. The CDR3 sequence is 14 residues long. CDR1 is SGHVS and CDR2 is FNYEAQ in the germline V gene. This chain's CDR3 is CASSSTPVGNEQFF. In nucleotides, the CDR3 is TGTGCCAGCAGCTCGACCCCCGTGGGGAATGAGCAGTTCTTC.

The chain recombines TRBV6-1 with TRBJ1-5, with D uncertain. This CDR3 is 16 amino acids long. Trimming left V 8 bases short and J 0 bases short, with 17 bases between. Germline V gene sequence: CDR1 MNHNS, CDR2 SASEGT. The CDR3 coding sequence is TGTGCCAGCCGACGAGGGAAAGTAGATAGCAATCAGCCCCAGCATTTT. It encodes CASRRGKVDSNQPQHF.

This clonotype has more than one count but fewer than ten. The chain combines TRBV28 with TRBJ1-2, with 8 bases lining up with TRBD1. Germline V gives CDR1 MDHEN, CDR2 SYDVKM. The CDR3 contains 13 residues. Trimming took 10 bases from V and 1 from J; bases not matched to a gene: 5. CDR3 coding DNA: TGTGCCATTCTCGGACAGGGTAACTATGGCTACACCTTC. This translates into CAILGQGNYGYTF.

This clonotype has just a few counts. The CDR3 sequence is CSAKDGNTEAFF. DNA of the CDR3: TGCAGCGCGAAAGACGGGAACACTGAAGCTTTCTTT. The genes are TRBV29-1 and TRBJ1-1; D not certain. Germline CDR1 and CDR2: SQVTM and ANQGSEA. This CDR3 comprises 12 residues. V shed 7 bases and J shed 1 base, with 10 bases lying between them.

This clonotype was detected ten times or more. The CDR3 region has the DNA TGTGCCAGCAGCAAAGGGAGTCATGAAAAACTGTTTTTT. Encoded protein: CASSKGSHEKLFF. The rearrangement joins TRBV7-9 to TRBJ1-4, with no clear D. Germline V gene data show CDR1 as SEHNR and CDR2 as FQNEAQ (reference sequence). V lost 5 bases and J 6 bases, leaving 10 bases between the germline ends. This CDR3 spans 13 amino acids. The full variable domain, in which reference TRBV7-9 and TRBJ1-4 provide the parts outside the CDR3, is DTGVSQNPRHKITKRGQNVTFRCDPISEHNRLYWYRQTLGQGPEFLTYFQNEAQLEKSRLLSDRFSAERPKGSFSTLEIQRTEQGDSAMYLCASSKGSHEKLFFGSGTQLSVL.

This clonotype was recorded a few times. J is TRBJ2-7 and V is TRBV9; D remains ambiguous. Germline V gene lookup returns CDR1 SGDLS and CDR2 YYNGEE. The CDR3 runs 14 residues. The germline V and J ends were trimmed by 4 bases and 4 bases, with 15 bases remaining between them. CDR3 in DNA: TGTGCCAGCAGCCCAGACTCCACCCGGTACGAGCAGTACTTC. Its translation is CASSPDSTRYEQYF.

In its sample, this clonotype was seen many times. The chain uses TRBV20-1 and TRBJ1-2, with D perhaps TRBD1 (5 bases). The ends were cut back, 1 base at V and 7 bases at J, with 16 bases in the middle. The CDR3 totals 14 residues. CDR1 DFQATT and CDR2 SNEGSKA come from the germline V gene (reference sequence). In nucleotides, the CDR3 is TGCAGTGCTAGAGCATTTATAGGGGTGGGTGGCTACACCTTC. Translated, it gives CSARAFIGVGGYTF.

The genes are TRBV7-2 and TRBJ1-6; D is ambiguous. CDR1 is SGHTA, CDR2 FQGNSA, per germline. The CDR3 has 13 amino acids. V lost 0 bases, J lost 8 bases, and 5 bases lay in between. The CDR3 is CASSLAVDSPLHF. Here the CDR3 DNA reads TGTGCCAGCAGCTTAGCAGTAGATTCACCCCTCCACTTT.

The table lists this clonotype with a few counts. This chain links TRBV7-6 with TRBJ2-5; D is uncertain. CDR3 length equals 14 residues. Looked up from germline, CDR1 is SGHVS and CDR2 is FNYEAQ. The V gene lost 5 bases and the J gene lost 5 bases, with 15 bases spanning the gap. The CDR3 DNA reads as TGTGCCAGCAGCCCCGGCCCTACGCCTGAGACCCAGTACTTC. Translating it yields CASSPGPTPETQYF.

This clonotype has a handful of counts. This chain uses TRBV2 with TRBJ2-5; 11 positions agree with TRBD2. Germline values: CDR1 SNHLY, CDR2 FYNNEI. The V and J ends lost 4 bases and 2 bases, in that order; junction bases with no gene match: 3. The CDR3 is 15 residues long. The CDR3 nucleotides read TGTGCCAGCAGTGCCGGGACTAGCGGACAAGAGACCCAGTACTTC. Encoded protein: CASSAGTSGQETQYF.

This clonotype was seen a handful of times. The rearrangement links TRBV6-5 to TRBJ2-7; 10 bases are a match to TRBD1. The CDR3 totals 15 residues. Germline CDR1 MNHEY, CDR2 SVGAGI. V was clipped by 7 bases and J by 3 bases; unmatched bases: 9. This chain's CDR3 is CASTSNRDRGYEQYF. In DNA form, the CDR3 reads TGTGCCAGCACCTCAAACCGGGACAGGGGCTACGAGCAGTACTTC.

In its sample, this clonotype was seen a few times. The genes are TRBV5-1 and TRBJ1-1; D not resolved. The CDR3 loop spans 15 amino acids. Trimming took off 1 base at V and 4 bases at J, with 14 bases between the two ends. Germline assignment: CDR1 SGHRS and CDR2 YFSETQ. Written as DNA, the CDR3 is TGCGCCAGCAGCTTGACCGGGCTCCGAGGCACTGAAGCTTTCTTT. Amino acid sequence: CASSLTGLRGTEAFF.

This clonotype was observed at least ten times. J is TRBJ1-2 and V is TRBV28; 8 nucleotides match TRBD1. CDR1 is MDHEN and CDR2 is SYDVKM in the germline V gene. V lost 6 bases, J lost 7 bases, and 7 bases stayed unmatched. The CDR3 loop spans 13 amino acids. CDR3 bases: TGTGCCAGCAGCCCCGGGACAGGCGTTGGCTACACCTTC. Translated: CASSPGTGVGYTF.

In this sample, this clonotype turned up many times. The CDR3 loop is CASSFTGTGYGYTF. The CDR3 DNA is TGTGCCAGCAGTTTTACTGGGACAGGGTATGGCTACACCTTC. The J gene is TRBJ1-2, the V gene TRBV28, with 9 bases fitting TRBD1. Germline V CDR1 and CDR2: MDHEN, SYDVKM. The CDR3 has 14 residues. The V segment lost 3 bases and the J segment 5 bases; nucleotides outside the gene matches: 4.

This clonotype occurred many times. The chain has TRBV20-1 and TRBJ2-3, with D unresolved. The CDR3 totals 15 residues. CDR1 DFQATT and CDR2 SNEGSKA come from the germline V gene (reference sequence). V dropped 5 bases and J dropped 4 bases, with 19 bases sitting between them. The CDR3, as DNA: TGCAGTGCTCACGCGCCCCAGCGAGTTGCAGATACGCAGTATTTT. It yields the protein CSAHAPQRVADTQYF.

This clonotype was picked up a small number of times. The CDR3 loop is CASSLAGRDTEAFF. Written as DNA, the CDR3 is TGCGCCAGCAGCTTGGCCGGGAGGGACACTGAAGCTTTCTTT. The V and J genes are TRBV5-1 and TRBJ1-1; D ambiguous. Trimming took off 0 bases at V and 3 bases at J, with 9 bases between the two ends. The CDR3 covers 14 residues. Germline lookup yields CDR1 SGHRS and CDR2 YFSETQ.

This clonotype has at least ten counts. The J gene is TRBJ2-2, the V gene TRBV3-1; D unresolved. Trimming took off 0 bases at V and 4 bases at J, with 6 bases between the two ends. Germline V gene data show CDR1 as LGHDT and CDR2 as YNNKEL (reference sequence). The CDR3 runs 14 residues. The CDR3 bases are TGTGCCAGCAGCCAAGATCCCTTCACCGGGGAGCTGTTTTTT. Amino acids: CASSQDPFTGELFF.

This clonotype was observed a few times. J is TRBJ2-7 and V is TRBV7-2; no firm D call. V gave up 1 base and J gave up 0 bases, with 10 bases separating them. The CDR3 consists of 15 residues. CDR1 is SGHTA and CDR2 is FQGNSA in the germline V gene. CDR3 sequence: CASSLVLGSSYEQYF. In nucleotides, the CDR3 is TGTGCCAGCAGCTTAGTTTTGGGAAGCTCCTACGAGCAGTACTTC.

This clonotype has a handful of counts. V and J are TRBV6-1 and TRBJ2-6; 10 nucleotides match TRBD1. The V gene's germline CDR1 is MNHNS and CDR2 SASEGT. Trimming took 8 bases from V and 2 from J; bases not matched to a gene: 6. The CDR3 length is 16 residues. CDR3 protein: CASADRGAAGANVLTF. The CDR3 DNA reads TGTGCCAGCGCGGACAGGGGGGCGGCTGGGGCCAACGTCCTGACTTTC.

This clonotype has just a few counts. At one boundary the junction diverges from the germline segment, which might be a read error. The chain couples TRBV7-7 to TRBJ2-1; a weak D match, TRBD2 (5 bases). Germline values: CDR1 SSHAT, CDR2 FNYEAQ (reference sequence). CDR3 length: 13 residues. The CDR3 nucleotides are TGTGCTAGCAGCTTGACGGGAAGCGATGAGCAGTTCTTC. Amino acids: CASSLTGSDEQFF.